What follows are 4 T cell receptor beta chains derived from one specimen sequenced in a study of sequential checkpoint blockade in melanoma. Generated by immunoSEQ multiplex PCR, the TCRdb table keeps only in-frame clones and is missing some. The data hold some 3,000 clones, with 15% to 20% observed a single time. Noted treatment: randomized to nivolumab then ipilimumab (arm A) or the reverse (arm B). The sequences come from tumor tissue (inferred from file names), collected from a patient given nivolumab and ipilimumab in sequence. The receptors originated from a human donor with melanoma.

This clone rates as medium-sized (0.01 to 0.1%). The rearrangement links TRBV9 to TRBJ2-1; 9 bases are a match to TRBD2. Trimming removed 6 bases from V and 1 base from J; junction bases left unmatched: 5. Germline-derived CDR1 and CDR2 are SGDLS and YYNGEE. This CDR3 is built from 15 residues. CDR3 loop: CASNSAGGSYNEQFF. The CDR3 DNA reads TGTGCCAGCAACTCAGCGGGGGGTTCCTACAATGAGCAGTTCTTC.

This CDR3 is CSVERFGSSRVSSYEQYF. In DNA, the CDR3 is TGCAGCGTTGAAAGGTTCGGCTCCTCGCGCGTAAGCTCCTACGAGCAGTACTTC. The V gene is TRBV29-1, the J gene TRBJ2-7, with D hard to call. The CDR3 sequence is 18 residues long. CDR1 and CDR2 from the germline V gene are SQVTM and ANQGSEA. V lost 2 bases, J lost 0 bases, and 23 bases lay in between.

V gene TRBV19 combines with J gene TRBJ2-7; no reliable D call. This CDR3 region has 13 residues. Germline CDR1 is LNHDA and CDR2 is SQIVND (reference sequence). The germline V and J ends were trimmed by 4 bases and 0 bases, with 7 bases remaining between them. CDR3 in amino acids: CASSNDYSYEQYF. The CDR3 DNA follows: TGTGCCAGTAGTAACGATTACTCCTACGAGCAGTACTTC.

The DNA for the CDR3 is TGTGCCAGCAGTTACGGGGCTTACAAGGGAAAACTGTTTTTT. Protein sequence: CASSYGAYKGKLFF. The chain uses TRBV6-8 and TRBJ1-4; TRBD1 might be the D (5 bases). CDR3 length equals 14 residues. Trimming stripped 2 bases from V and 10 bases from J, with 14 bases between. Germline values: CDR1 MNHGY, CDR2 SAAAGT.